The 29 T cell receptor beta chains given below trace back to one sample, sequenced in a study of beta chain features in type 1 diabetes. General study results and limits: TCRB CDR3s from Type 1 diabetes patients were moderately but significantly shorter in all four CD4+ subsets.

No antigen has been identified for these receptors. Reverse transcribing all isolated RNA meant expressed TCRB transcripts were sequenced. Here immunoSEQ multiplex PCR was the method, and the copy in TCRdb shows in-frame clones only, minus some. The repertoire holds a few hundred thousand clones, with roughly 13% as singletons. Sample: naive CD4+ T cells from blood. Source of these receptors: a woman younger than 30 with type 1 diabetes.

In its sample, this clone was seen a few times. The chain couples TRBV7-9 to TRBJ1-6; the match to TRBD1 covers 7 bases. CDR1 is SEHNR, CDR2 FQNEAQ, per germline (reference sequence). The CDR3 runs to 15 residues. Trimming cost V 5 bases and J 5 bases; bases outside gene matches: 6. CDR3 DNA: TGTGCCAGCAGCAACAGGGGATCCCATAATTCACCCCTCCACTTT. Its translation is CASSNRGSHNSPLHF.

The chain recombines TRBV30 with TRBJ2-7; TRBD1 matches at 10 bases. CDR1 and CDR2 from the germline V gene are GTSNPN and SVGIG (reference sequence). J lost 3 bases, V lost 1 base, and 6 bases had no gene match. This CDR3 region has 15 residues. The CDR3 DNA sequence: TGTGCCTGGAGTGAACCGGGACAGGGGATCTACGAGCAGTACTTC. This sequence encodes CAWSEPGQGIYEQYF.

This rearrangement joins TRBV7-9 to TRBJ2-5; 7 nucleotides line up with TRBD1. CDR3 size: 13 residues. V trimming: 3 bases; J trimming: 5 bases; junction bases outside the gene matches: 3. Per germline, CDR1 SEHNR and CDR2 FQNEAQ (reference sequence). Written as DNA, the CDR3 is TGTGCCAGCAGCTTTATACAGGGGGAGACCCAGTACTTC. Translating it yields CASSFIQGETQYF.

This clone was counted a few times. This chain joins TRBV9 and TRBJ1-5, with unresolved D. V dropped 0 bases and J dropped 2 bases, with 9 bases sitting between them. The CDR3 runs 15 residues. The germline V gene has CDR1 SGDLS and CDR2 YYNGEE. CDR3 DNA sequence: TGTGCCAGCAGCGTAGGAGGGCAGGGCAATCAGCCCCAGCATTTT. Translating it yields CASSVGGQGNQPQHF.

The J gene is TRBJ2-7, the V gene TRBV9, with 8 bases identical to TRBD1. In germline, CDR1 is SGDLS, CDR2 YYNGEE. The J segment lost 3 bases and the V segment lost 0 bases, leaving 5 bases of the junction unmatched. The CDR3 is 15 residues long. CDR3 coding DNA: TGTGCCAGCAGCGTAGCAGGGACAGGCTACTACGAGCAGTACTTC. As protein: CASSVAGTGYYEQYF.

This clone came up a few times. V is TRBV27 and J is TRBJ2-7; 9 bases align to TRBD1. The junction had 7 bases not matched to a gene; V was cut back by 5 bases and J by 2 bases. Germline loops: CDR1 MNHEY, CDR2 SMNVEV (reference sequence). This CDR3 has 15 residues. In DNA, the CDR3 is TGTGCCAGCAGTCTCTCCCGGGACAGGGCCTACGAGCAGTACTTC. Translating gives CASSLSRDRAYEQYF.

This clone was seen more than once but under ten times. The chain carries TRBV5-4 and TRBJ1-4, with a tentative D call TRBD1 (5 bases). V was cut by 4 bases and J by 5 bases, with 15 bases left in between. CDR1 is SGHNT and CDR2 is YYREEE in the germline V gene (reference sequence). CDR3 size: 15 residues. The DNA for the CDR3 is TGTGCCAGCAGCCCCTCTCAGGGTAAAAATGAAAAACTGTTTTTT. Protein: CASSPSQGKNEKLFF.

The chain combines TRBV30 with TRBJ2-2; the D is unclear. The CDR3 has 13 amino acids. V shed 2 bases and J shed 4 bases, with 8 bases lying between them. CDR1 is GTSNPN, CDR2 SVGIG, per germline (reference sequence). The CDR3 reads CAWSPGPTGELFF. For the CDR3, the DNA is TGTGCCTGGAGTCCCGGTCCCACCGGGGAGCTGTTTTTT.

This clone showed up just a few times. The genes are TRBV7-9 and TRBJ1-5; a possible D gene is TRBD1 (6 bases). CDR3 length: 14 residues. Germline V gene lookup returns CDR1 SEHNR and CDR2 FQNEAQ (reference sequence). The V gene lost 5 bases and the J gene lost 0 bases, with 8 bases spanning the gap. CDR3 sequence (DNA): TGTGCCAGCAGCCCCAGGGGTAGCAATCAGCCCCAGCATTTT. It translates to CASSPRGSNQPQHF.

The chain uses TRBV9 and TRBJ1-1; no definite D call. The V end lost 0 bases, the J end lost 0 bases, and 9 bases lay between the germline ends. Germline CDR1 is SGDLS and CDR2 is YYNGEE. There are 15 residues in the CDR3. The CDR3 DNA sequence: TGTGCCAGCAGCGTAGGGGAGCGCTTGAACACTGAAGCTTTCTTT. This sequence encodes CASSVGERLNTEAFF.

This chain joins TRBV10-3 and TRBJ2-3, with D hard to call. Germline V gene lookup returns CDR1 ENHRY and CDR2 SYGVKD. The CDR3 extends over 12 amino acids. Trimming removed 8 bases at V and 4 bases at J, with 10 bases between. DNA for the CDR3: TGTGCCATCGGCAATCAGGCAGATACGCAGTATTTT. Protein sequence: CAIGNQADTQYF.

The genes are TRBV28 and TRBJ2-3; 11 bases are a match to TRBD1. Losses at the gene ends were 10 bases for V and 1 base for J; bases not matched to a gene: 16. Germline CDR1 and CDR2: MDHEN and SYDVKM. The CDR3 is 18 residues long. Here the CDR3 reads CAILPGQGAHSGTDTQYF. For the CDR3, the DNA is TGTGCCATACTCCCCGGACAGGGGGCGCATTCCGGCACAGATACGCAGTATTTT.

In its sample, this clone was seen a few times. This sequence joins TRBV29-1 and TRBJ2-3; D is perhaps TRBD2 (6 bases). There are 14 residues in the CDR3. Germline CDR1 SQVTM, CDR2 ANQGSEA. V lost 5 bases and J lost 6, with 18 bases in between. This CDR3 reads CSVSPTGAQDTQYF. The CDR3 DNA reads TGCAGCGTTTCCCCTACGGGAGCTCAGGATACGCAGTATTTT.

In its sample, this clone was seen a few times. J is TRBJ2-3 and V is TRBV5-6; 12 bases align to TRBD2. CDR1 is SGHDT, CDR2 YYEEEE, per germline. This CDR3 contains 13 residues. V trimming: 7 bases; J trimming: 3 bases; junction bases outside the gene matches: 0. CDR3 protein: CASGLAGTDTQYF. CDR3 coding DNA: TGTGCCAGCGGACTAGCGGGGACAGATACGCAGTATTTT.

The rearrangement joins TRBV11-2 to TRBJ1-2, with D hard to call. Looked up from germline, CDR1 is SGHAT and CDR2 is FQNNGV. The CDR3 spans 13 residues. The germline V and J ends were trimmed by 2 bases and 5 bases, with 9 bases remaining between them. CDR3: CASSLPPPYGYTF. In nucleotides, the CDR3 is TGTGCCAGCAGCTTACCCCCCCCGTATGGCTACACCTTC.

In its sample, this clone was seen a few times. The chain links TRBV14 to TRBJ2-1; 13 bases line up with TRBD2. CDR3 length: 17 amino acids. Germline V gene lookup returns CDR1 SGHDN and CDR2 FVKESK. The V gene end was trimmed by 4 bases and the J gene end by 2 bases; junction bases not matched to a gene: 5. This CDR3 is CASSRTSGRVAYNEQFF. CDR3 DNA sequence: TGTGCCAGCAGCCGGACTAGCGGGAGAGTCGCCTACAATGAGCAGTTCTTC.

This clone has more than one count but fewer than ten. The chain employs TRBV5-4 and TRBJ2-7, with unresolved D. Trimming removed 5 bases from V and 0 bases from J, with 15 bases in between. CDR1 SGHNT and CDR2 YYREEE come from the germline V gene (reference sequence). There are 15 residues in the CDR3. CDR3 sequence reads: CASSWAMGGSYEQYF. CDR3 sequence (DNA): TGTGCCAGCAGTTGGGCGATGGGTGGCTCCTACGAGCAGTACTTC.

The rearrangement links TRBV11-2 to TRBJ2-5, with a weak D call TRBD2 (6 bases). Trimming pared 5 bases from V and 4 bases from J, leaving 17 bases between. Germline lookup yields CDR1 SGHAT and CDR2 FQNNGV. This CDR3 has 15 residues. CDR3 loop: CASSLPSGARETQYF. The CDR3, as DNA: TGTGCCAGCAGCCTCCCCTCGGGAGCACGAGAGACCCAGTACTTC.

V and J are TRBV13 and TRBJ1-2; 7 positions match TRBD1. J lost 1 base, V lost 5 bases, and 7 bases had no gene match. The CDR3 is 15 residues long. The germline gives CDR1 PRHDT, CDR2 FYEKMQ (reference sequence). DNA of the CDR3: TGTGCCAGCAGCCTAACAGGGGTGATTAACTATGGCTACACCTTC. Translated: CASSLTGVINYGYTF.

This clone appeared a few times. CDR3 protein: CASSPRVMNTEAFF. The CDR3 bases are TGCGCCAGCAGCCCCAGGGTCATGAACACTGAAGCTTTCTTT. The V and J genes are TRBV5-1 and TRBJ1-1; tentatively, D is TRBD1 (5 bases). CDR1 SGHRS and CDR2 YFSETQ come from the germline V gene. The CDR3 spans 14 residues. V lost 4 bases and J lost 0, with 10 bases in between. The variable domain in full, completed from reference TRBV5-1 and TRBJ1-1, reads KAGVTQTPRYLIKTRGQQVTLSCSPISGHRSVSWYQQTPGQGLQFLFEYFSETQRNKGNFPGRFSGRQFSNSRSEMNVSTLELGDSALYLCASSPRVMNTEAFFGQGTRLTVV.

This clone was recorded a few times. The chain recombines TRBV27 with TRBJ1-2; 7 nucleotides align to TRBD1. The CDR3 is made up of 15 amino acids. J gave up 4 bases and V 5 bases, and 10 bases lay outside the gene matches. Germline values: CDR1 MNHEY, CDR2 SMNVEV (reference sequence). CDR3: CASSPRTGDSYGYTF. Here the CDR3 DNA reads TGTGCCAGCAGTCCCCGGACAGGCGATTCCTATGGCTACACCTTC.

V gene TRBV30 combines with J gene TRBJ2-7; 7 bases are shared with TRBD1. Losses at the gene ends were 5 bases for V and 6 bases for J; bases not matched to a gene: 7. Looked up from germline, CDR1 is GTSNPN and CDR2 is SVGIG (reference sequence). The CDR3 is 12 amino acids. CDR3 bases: TGTGCCTGGGGATCAACAGGGGCCGAGCAGTACTTC. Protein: CAWGSTGAEQYF. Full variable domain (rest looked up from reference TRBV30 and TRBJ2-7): SQTIHQWPATLVQPVGSPLSLECTVEGTSNPNLYWYRQAAGRGLQLLFYSVGIGQISSEVPQNLSASRPQDRQFILSSKKLLLSDSGFYLCAWGSTGAEQYFGPGTRLTVT.

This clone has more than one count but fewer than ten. CDR3 amino acids: CASSSGTSGSRYEQYF. As DNA, the CDR3 is TGTGCCAGCAGTTCCGGGACTAGCGGGAGTAGGTACGAGCAGTACTTC. The rearrangement links TRBV6-6 to TRBJ2-7; 14 bases map to TRBD2. The CDR3 is 16 amino acids. The germline V gene encodes CDR1 MNHNY and CDR2 SVGAGI (reference sequence). Trimming cost V 4 bases and J 4 bases; bases outside gene matches: 6.

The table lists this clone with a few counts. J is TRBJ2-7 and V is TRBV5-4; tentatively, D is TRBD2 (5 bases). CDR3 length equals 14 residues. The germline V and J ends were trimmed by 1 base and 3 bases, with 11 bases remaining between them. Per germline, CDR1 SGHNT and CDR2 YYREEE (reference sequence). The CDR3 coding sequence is TGTGCCAGCAGCTTGTCGGGAAGAGTCTACGAGCAGTACTTC. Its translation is CASSLSGRVYEQYF.

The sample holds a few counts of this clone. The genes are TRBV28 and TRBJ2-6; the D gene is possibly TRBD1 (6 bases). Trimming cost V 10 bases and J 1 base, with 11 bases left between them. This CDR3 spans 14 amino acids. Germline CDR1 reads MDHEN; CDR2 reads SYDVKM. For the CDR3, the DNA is TGTGCCACAGGGGCGAGTTCTGGGGCCAACGTCCTGACTTTC. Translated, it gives CATGASSGANVLTF.

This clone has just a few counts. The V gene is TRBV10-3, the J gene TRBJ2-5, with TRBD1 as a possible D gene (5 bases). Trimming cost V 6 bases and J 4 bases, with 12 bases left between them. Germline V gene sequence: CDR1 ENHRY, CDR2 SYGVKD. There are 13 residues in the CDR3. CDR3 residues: CAISPQGGETQYF. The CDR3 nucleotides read TGTGCCATCAGCCCGCAGGGTGGAGAGACCCAGTACTTC.

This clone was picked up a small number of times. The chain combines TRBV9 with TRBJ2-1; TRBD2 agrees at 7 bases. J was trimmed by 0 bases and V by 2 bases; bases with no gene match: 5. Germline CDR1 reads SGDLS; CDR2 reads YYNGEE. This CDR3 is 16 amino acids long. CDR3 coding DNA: TGTGCCAGCAGCGTCGGCCTAGCGGCCTCCTACAATGAGCAGTTCTTC. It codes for CASSVGLAASYNEQFF.

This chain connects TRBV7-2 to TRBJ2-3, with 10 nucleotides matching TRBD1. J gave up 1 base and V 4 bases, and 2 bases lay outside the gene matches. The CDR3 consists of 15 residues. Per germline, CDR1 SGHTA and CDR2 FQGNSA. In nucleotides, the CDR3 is TGTGCCAGCAGCTCGGGACAGGGGCGCACAGATACGCAGTATTTT. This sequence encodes CASSSGQGRTDTQYF. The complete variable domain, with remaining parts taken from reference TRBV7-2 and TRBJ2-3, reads GAGVSQSPSNKVTEKGKDVELRCDPISGHTALYWYRQSLGQGLEFLIYFQGNSAPDKSGLPSDRFSAERTGGSVSTLTIQRTQQEDSAVYLCASSSGQGRTDTQYFGPGTRLTVL.

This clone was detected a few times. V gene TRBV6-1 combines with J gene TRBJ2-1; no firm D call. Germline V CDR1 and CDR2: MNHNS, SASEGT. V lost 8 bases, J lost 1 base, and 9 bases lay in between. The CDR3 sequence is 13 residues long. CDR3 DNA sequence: TGTGCCAGCCGTGGAACTTCCTACAATGAGCAGTTCTTC. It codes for CASRGTSYNEQFF.